The rows below give T cell receptor beta chains drawn from one sample of a study of CD8 T cells in Susac syndrome. TCRdb re-called the immunoSEQ multiplex PCR reads with MiXCR, one entry per CDR3 protein. The sample carries some 100,000 distinct CDR3 sequences, 90% to 95% recorded once. Sequences were obtained from CD4+ T cells from PBMCs. The receptors derive from a human donor with multiple sclerosis. The CDR3 runs from the conserved cysteine through the conserved F or W. D genes are given only for firm matches. Some rows have no size entry. The others give once, few or many, or a class for an expanded clone.

v_call: TRBV18
j_call: TRBJ2-7
d_call: TRBD1
clone_size: once
cdr3_nt: TGTGCCAGCTCACCACCGCGACAGGGGTACGAGCAGTACTTC
cdr3_aa: CASSPPRQGYEQYF

v_call: TRBV5-1
j_call: TRBJ1-5
d_call: .
clone_size: .
cdr3_nt: TGCGCCAGCAGCGGCGGCCCGGAGGGCAATCAGCCCCAGCATTTT
cdr3_aa: CASSGGPEGNQPQHF

v_call: TRBV3-1
j_call: TRBJ2-7
d_call: TRBD2
clone_size: .
cdr3_nt: TGTGCCAGCAGCCATGCCGGGACTAGACGTGACGAGCAGTACTTC
cdr3_aa: CASSHAGTRRDEQYF

v_call: TRBV7-2
j_call: TRBJ2-2
d_call: TRBD1
clone_size: .
cdr3_nt: TGTGCCAGCAGCCACCCCAGGGGGACAGGCACCGGGGAGCTGTTTTTT
cdr3_aa: CASSHPRGTGTGELFF

v_call: TRBV5-4
j_call: TRBJ1-6
d_call: .
clone_size: .
cdr3_nt: TGTGCCAGCAGTTATGCAAGGGGCAGGGATTCACCCCTCCACTTT
cdr3_aa: CASSYARGRDSPLHF

v_call: TRBV6-1
j_call: TRBJ2-7
d_call: .
clone_size: few
cdr3_nt: TGTGCCAGCAGCTACAGGGAGGGGCCCTACGAGCAGTACTTC
cdr3_aa: CASSYREGPYEQYF

v_call: TRBV7-3
j_call: TRBJ1-6
d_call: .
clone_size: .
cdr3_nt: TGTGCCAGCAGCTCTCTCTATGGCGACCCCCTCCACTTT
cdr3_aa: CASSSLYGDPLHF

v_call: TRBV9
j_call: TRBJ1-1
d_call: TRBD1
clone_size: .
cdr3_nt: TGTGCCAGCAGCGAGGGGGCGCGGACTGAAGCTTTCTTT
cdr3_aa: CASSEGARTEAFF

v_call: TRBV7-9
j_call: TRBJ2-5
d_call: .
clone_size: .
cdr3_nt: TGTGCCAGCAGCTTTTATGGGGGCCTCGAGACCCAGTACTTC
cdr3_aa: CASSFYGGLETQYF

v_call: TRBV7-2
j_call: TRBJ1-1
d_call: .
clone_size: .
cdr3_nt: TGTGCCAGCAGCTCGTTAGGGAACACTGAAGCTTTCTTT
cdr3_aa: CASSSLGNTEAFF

v_call: TRBV7-2
j_call: TRBJ2-5
d_call: .
clone_size: once
cdr3_nt: TGTGCCAGCAGAAAAGACCAAGAGACCCAGTACTTC
cdr3_aa: CASRKDQETQYF

v_call: TRBV4-2
j_call: TRBJ1-5
d_call: .
clone_size: .
cdr3_nt: TGTGCCAGCAGCCAAGATCCACGGAATAGCAATCAGCCCCAGCATTTT
cdr3_aa: CASSQDPRNSNQPQHF

v_call: TRBV6-2/TRBV6-3
j_call: TRBJ2-7
d_call: .
clone_size: .
cdr3_nt: TGTGCCAGCAGTGCCACAGGGTTGTTCGGCGAGCAGTACTTC
cdr3_aa: CASSATGLFGEQYF

v_call: TRBV3-1
j_call: TRBJ2-3
d_call: TRBD2
clone_size: .
cdr3_nt: TGTGCCAGCAGCCGTCAAGCGGGGGGCGCAGATACGCAGTATTTT
cdr3_aa: CASSRQAGGADTQYF

v_call: TRBV28
j_call: TRBJ1-2
d_call: TRBD1
clone_size: .
cdr3_nt: TGTGCCAGCAGTGAGGGACAGGGGTATGGCTACACCTTC
cdr3_aa: CASSEGQGYGYTF

v_call: TRBV9
j_call: TRBJ1-1
d_call: .
clone_size: .
cdr3_nt: TGTGCCAGCAGCTCTTCTTTTAGGACAGTGAACACTGAAGCTTTCTTT
cdr3_aa: CASSSSFRTVNTEAFF

v_call: TRBV25-1
j_call: TRBJ2-3
d_call: TRBD1
clone_size: .
cdr3_nt: TGTGCCAGCAGTTTGACAGGGGCAAACACAGATACGCAGTATTTT
cdr3_aa: CASSLTGANTDTQYF

v_call: TRBV7-3
j_call: TRBJ2-6
d_call: .
clone_size: .
cdr3_nt: TGTGCCAGCAGCTTAACGGGGCACCCGTCCACTGGGGCCAACGTCCTGACTTTC
cdr3_aa: CASSLTGHPSTGANVLTF

v_call: TRBV11-2
j_call: TRBJ1-2
d_call: .
clone_size: .
cdr3_nt: TGTGCCAGCAGCTTATCCCACAGGGTAGAAGGCTACACCTTC
cdr3_aa: CASSLSHRVEGYTF

v_call: TRBV20-1
j_call: TRBJ2-5
d_call: TRBD2
clone_size: .
cdr3_nt: TGCAGTGCTAGAGATTTAAGACTAGCGGGGGACCAAGAGACCCAGTACTTC
cdr3_aa: CSARDLRLAGDQETQYF

v_call: TRBV30
j_call: TRBJ1-2
d_call: TRBD1
clone_size: .
cdr3_nt: TGTGCCTACCCGGGACAGACGGTTGCCGGCTACACCTTC
cdr3_aa: CAYPGQTVAGYTF

v_call: TRBV27
j_call: TRBJ2-7
d_call: .
clone_size: once
cdr3_nt: TGTGCCAGCAGTTTCCTCGGGACAGAGCAGTACTTC
cdr3_aa: CASSFLGTEQYF

v_call: TRBV11-3
j_call: TRBJ1-1
d_call: TRBD1
clone_size: .
cdr3_nt: TGTGCCAGCAGGAATACAGGGGAAAACACTGAAGCTTTCTTT
cdr3_aa: CASRNTGENTEAFF

v_call: TRBV5-1
j_call: TRBJ1-2
d_call: .
clone_size: few
cdr3_nt: TGCGCCAGCAGCTTGCAGACTAACTATGGCTACACCTTC
cdr3_aa: CASSLQTNYGYTF

v_call: TRBV7-9
j_call: TRBJ2-1
d_call: .
clone_size: once
cdr3_nt: TGTGCCAGCAGCTCCGGGTCGAGCTACAATGAGCAGTTCTTC
cdr3_aa: CASSSGSSYNEQFF

v_call: TRBV7-9
j_call: TRBJ2-2
d_call: .
clone_size: .
cdr3_nt: TGTGCCAGCAGCTTTCATCGGTCCACCGGGGAGCTGTTTTTT
cdr3_aa: CASSFHRSTGELFF

v_call: TRBV7-3
j_call: TRBJ1-2
d_call: .
clone_size: .
cdr3_nt: TGTGCCAGCACTCGGGCAGGGGACTATGGCTACACCTTC
cdr3_aa: CASTRAGDYGYTF

v_call: TRBV30
j_call: TRBJ1-5
d_call: .
clone_size: .
cdr3_nt: TGTGCCTGGAGGGACGGGAGCAATCAGCCCCAGCATTTT
cdr3_aa: CAWRDGSNQPQHF

v_call: TRBV4-2
j_call: TRBJ2-5
d_call: .
clone_size: .
cdr3_nt: TGTGCCAGCAGCCAAGGCCTCGATAATCAAGAGACCCAGTACTTC
cdr3_aa: CASSQGLDNQETQYF

v_call: TRBV12-3/TRBV12-4
j_call: TRBJ2-7
d_call: TRBD1
clone_size: .
cdr3_nt: TGTGCCAGCAGTCCAGGGGGATTAAGCTCCTACGAGCAGTACTTC
cdr3_aa: CASSPGGLSSYEQYF

v_call: TRBV20-1
j_call: TRBJ1-5
d_call: TRBD1
clone_size: .
cdr3_nt: TGCAGTGCTAGATCCCCGTTACAGACAGGGCGAGGTAGCAATCAGCCCCAGCATTTT
cdr3_aa: CSARSPLQTGRGSNQPQHF

v_call: TRBV20-1
j_call: TRBJ1-4
d_call: .
clone_size: .
cdr3_nt: TGCAGTGCTAGAGATCCGGGGGCCTGGGGAGAAAAACTGTTTTTT
cdr3_aa: CSARDPGAWGEKLFF

v_call: TRBV25-1
j_call: TRBJ2-5
d_call: .
clone_size: .
cdr3_nt: TGTGCCAGCAGTGCCTTCGCCGACAGTAGGAGGGAGACCCAGTACTTC
cdr3_aa: CASSAFADSRRETQYF

v_call: TRBV12-3/TRBV12-4
j_call: TRBJ2-2
d_call: .
clone_size: .
cdr3_nt: TGTGCCAGCAGTTTTACTATTCCGGGGGGGGAGCTGTTTTTT
cdr3_aa: CASSFTIPGGELFF

v_call: TRBV28
j_call: TRBJ2-3
d_call: .
clone_size: .
cdr3_nt: TGTGCCAGCGTTAGGGAGGCGCAGTATTTT
cdr3_aa: CASVREAQYF

v_call: TRBV7-2
j_call: TRBJ2-2
d_call: TRBD2
clone_size: .
cdr3_nt: TGTGCCAGCAGCTTAGAAGCAGCGGGGGGGACCGGGGAGCTGTTTTTT
cdr3_aa: CASSLEAAGGTGELFF

v_call: TRBV9
j_call: TRBJ1-3
d_call: .
clone_size: .
cdr3_nt: TGTGCCAGCAGCGTAGAGCCAGGTCCCTCTGGAAACACCATATATTTT
cdr3_aa: CASSVEPGPSGNTIYF

v_call: TRBV12-3/TRBV12-4
j_call: TRBJ1-5
d_call: TRBD1
clone_size: .
cdr3_nt: TGTGCCAGCGGACCCGGGACAGGGGATCAGCCCCAGCATTTT
cdr3_aa: CASGPGTGDQPQHF

v_call: TRBV5-4
j_call: TRBJ1-1
d_call: .
clone_size: .
cdr3_nt: TGTGCCAGCAGCTCAAAGGGTGGACAGATCGAAGCTTTCTTT
cdr3_aa: CASSSKGGQIEAFF

v_call: TRBV12-3/TRBV12-4
j_call: TRBJ2-1
d_call: TRBD2
clone_size: .
cdr3_nt: TGTGCCAGCAGTTTAGAGAGCGGGGGGCCGAAGGAGCAGTTCTTC
cdr3_aa: CASSLESGGPKEQFF

v_call: TRBV4-1
j_call: TRBJ1-1
d_call: TRBD1
clone_size: .
cdr3_nt: TGCGCCAGCAGCCAACCCGGACAGGGGCAAAGGAACACTGAAGCTTTCTTT
cdr3_aa: CASSQPGQGQRNTEAFF

v_call: TRBV19
j_call: TRBJ2-3
d_call: .
clone_size: once
cdr3_nt: TGTGCCAGTATGCCTCGCTGGAGGGAGGATACGCAGTATTTT
cdr3_aa: CASMPRWREDTQYF

v_call: TRBV6-5
j_call: TRBJ2-7
d_call: .
clone_size: once
cdr3_nt: TGTGCCAGCACCAAGGACGGTTACGAGCAGTACTTC
cdr3_aa: CASTKDGYEQYF

v_call: TRBV10-3
j_call: TRBJ1-2
d_call: TRBD1
clone_size: .
cdr3_nt: TGTGCCATCAGTTCCCGGGGGGACAGATATGGCTACACCTTC
cdr3_aa: CAISSRGDRYGYTF

v_call: TRBV5-6
j_call: TRBJ1-2
d_call: TRBD1
clone_size: once
cdr3_nt: TGTGCCAGCAGCTTTCCTACAGGGGGCGATTTCCATGGCTACACCTTC
cdr3_aa: CASSFPTGGDFHGYTF

v_call: TRBV20-1
j_call: TRBJ2-5
d_call: .
clone_size: .
cdr3_nt: TGCAGTGCGGAGGTTACAGGAGGAGAGACCCAGTACTTC
cdr3_aa: CSAEVTGGETQYF

v_call: TRBV3-1
j_call: TRBJ2-2
d_call: .
clone_size: .
cdr3_nt: TGTGCCAGCAGCCAAACGGCCGGGGAGCTGTTTTTT
cdr3_aa: CASSQTAGELFF

v_call: TRBV29-1
j_call: TRBJ2-1
d_call: TRBD1
clone_size: .
cdr3_nt: TGCAGCGTTCCGTCCCGGGACAGGTACGATGAGCAGTTCTTC
cdr3_aa: CSVPSRDRYDEQFF

v_call: TRBV5-1
j_call: TRBJ2-6
d_call: .
clone_size: few
cdr3_nt: TGCGCCAGCAGCTTGAGGAGGGCCAGTACTGGGGCCAACGTCCTGACTTTC
cdr3_aa: CASSLRRASTGANVLTF

v_call: TRBV30
j_call: TRBJ1-5
d_call: TRBD1
clone_size: once
cdr3_nt: TGTGCCTGGAGTGGCCAGGGGGGAGGTCAGCCCCAGCATTTT
cdr3_aa: CAWSGQGGGQPQHF

v_call: TRBV6-6
j_call: TRBJ2-5
d_call: TRBD2
clone_size: once
cdr3_nt: TGTGCCAGCAATCGGGGAGGGGAGACCCAGTACTTC
cdr3_aa: CASNRGGETQYF

v_call: TRBV27
j_call: TRBJ1-4
d_call: .
clone_size: .
cdr3_nt: TGTGCCAGCAGTCCACAGGGCGGGGGGTATGAAAAACTGTTTTTT
cdr3_aa: CASSPQGGGYEKLFF